This T cell receptor (beta chain) was sequenced in a study of cytomegalovirus exposure and HLA in healthy donors. Overall study findings and caveats: One cluster of highly shared sequence variants probably arose as a sequencing artifact. Researchers had no immune exposure information except CMV serostatus available.

Nominal health characterized the donors when sampled, though unrecorded immune exposures were likely. Researchers ran the PCR with 60 Vbeta and 13 Jbeta primers. Clones were read by immunoSEQ multiplex PCR, and TCRdb kept only the in-frame ones, dropping some. The sample shows 95,000 to 150,000 clones, about 76% of them seen only once. CDR3 length: 15 residues. Unmatched junction bases numbered 7, after V lost 5 bases and J lost 4 bases. From germline, CDR1 is MNHEY and CDR2 SMNVEV (reference sequence). To note about this clone: Its antigen is currently unknown.

The chain joins TRBV27 to TRBJ1-5; 8 bases are a match to TRBD1. The receptor was derived from a man in his sixties in good health and CMV-seropositive. The material sequenced was PBMCs. The CDR3, as DNA: TGTGCCAGCAGTCGGACAGGGAGGAATAATCAGCCCCAGCATTTT. It codes for CASSRTGRNNQPQHF.